One sample yielded the 12 T cell receptor beta chains listed below, sequenced in a study of CD8 T cells in Susac syndrome. An input of about 0.5 to 1 ug of RNA was subjected to reverse transcription using random hexamers. TCRdb itself ran the immunoSEQ multiplex PCR reads through MiXCR, one entry per CDR3 protein. The sample lists roughly 140,000 distinct CDR3 sequences, nearly 97% occurring once. The sequenced sample was CD4+ T cells from PBMCs. All receptors derive from a human donor with Susac syndrome.

The chain uses TRBV20-1 and TRBJ1-2; weak D call: TRBD1 (6 bases). The germline V gene has CDR1 DFQATT and CDR2 SNEGSKA (reference sequence). The CDR3 length is 12 residues. Trimming stripped 3 bases from V and 3 bases from J, with 8 bases between. The CDR3 sequence is CSASGGYYGYTF. In DNA, the CDR3 is TGCAGTGCTAGTGGGGGCTACTATGGCTACACCTTC.

The chain joins TRBV7-9 to TRBJ2-3, with D perhaps matching TRBD1 (5 bases). This CDR3 is 16 amino acids long. Deletions cut 5 bases from V and 0 bases from J, with 15 bases between. Germline loops: CDR1 SEHNR, CDR2 FQNEAQ (reference sequence). The CDR3 protein is CASSPDSNPSTDTQYF. In DNA, the CDR3 is TGTGCCAGCAGCCCCGACAGTAATCCTAGCACAGATACGCAGTATTTT.

This chain connects TRBV14 to TRBJ2-1; TRBD1 matches at 7 bases. CDR1 SGHDN and CDR2 FVKESK come from the germline V gene. Trimming cost V 4 bases and J 3 bases; bases outside gene matches: 6. The CDR3 runs 15 residues. In DNA form, the CDR3 reads TGTGCCAGCAGCCGCGGACAGGTCGACTACAATGAGCAGTTCTTC. Amino acids: CASSRGQVDYNEQFF.

The chain recombines TRBV2 with TRBJ1-2, with unresolved D. Trimming removed 2 bases from V and 1 base from J, with 14 bases in between. The CDR3 length is 16 residues. Looked up from germline, CDR1 is SNHLY and CDR2 is FYNNEI. This chain's CDR3 is CASSESWPGGNYGYTF. The CDR3 DNA follows: TGTGCCAGCAGTGAATCGTGGCCAGGCGGTAACTATGGCTACACCTTC.

This clonotype was observed once. The V call is TRBV20-1, the J call TRBJ2-3; 9 positions agree with TRBD2. The germline V gene encodes CDR1 DFQATT and CDR2 SNEGSKA (reference sequence). The V gene end was trimmed by 2 bases and the J gene end by 2 bases; junction bases not matched to a gene: 11. CDR3 size: 17 residues. Here the CDR3 reads CSARKKGTSHPTDTQYF. As DNA, the CDR3 is TGCAGTGCTAGAAAGAAGGGGACTAGCCACCCCACAGATACGCAGTATTTT.

This chain joins TRBV29-1 and TRBJ2-1, with TRBD2 identical over 10 bases. The CDR3 sequence is 15 residues long. Germline values: CDR1 SQVTM, CDR2 ANQGSEA. The J segment lost 6 bases and the V segment lost 2 bases, leaving 7 bases of the junction unmatched. The CDR3 DNA reads TGCAGCGTTGAACTAGCGGGAGTTATGACCAATGAGCAGTTCTTC. It specifies CSVELAGVMTNEQFF.

The sample holds one count of this clonotype. The gene calls are TRBV20-1 and TRBJ2-3; D is ambiguous. CDR3 size: 12 residues. The germline CDR1 and CDR2 sequences are DFQATT and SNEGSKA (reference sequence). V was pared by 2 bases and J by 2 bases, with 5 bases between. The CDR3 DNA is TGCAGTGCTAGACCCGACACAGATACGCAGTATTTT. Protein product: CSARPDTDTQYF.

The chain uses TRBV15 and TRBJ2-5, with TRBD2 as a possible D gene (5 bases). Germline CDR1 LNHNV, CDR2 YYDKDF (reference sequence). The V and J ends lost 5 bases and 2 bases respectively, with 9 bases between them. The CDR3 totals 13 residues. The CDR3 protein is CATSRGEQETQYF. The DNA for the CDR3 is TGTGCCACCAGCCGTGGGGAGCAAGAGACCCAGTACTTC.

The rearrangement uses TRBV28 and TRBJ2-6; 7 bases fit TRBD1. The CDR3 loop spans 15 amino acids. CDR1 is MDHEN, CDR2 SYDVKM, per germline. J was trimmed by 4 bases and V by 11 bases; bases with no gene match: 11. CDR3 sequence: CASGTVGSGANVLTF. The CDR3, as DNA: TGTGCCTCGGGGACAGTCGGTTCGGGGGCCAACGTCCTGACTTTC.

The genes are TRBV29-1 and TRBJ2-7; TRBD2 matches at 12 bases. Germline V gives CDR1 SQVTM, CDR2 ANQGSEA. The CDR3 length is 14 residues. Trimming took 6 bases from V and 4 from J; bases not matched to a gene: 7. CDR3 amino acids: CSVQTSGRGYEQYF. CDR3 nucleotides: TGCAGCGTCCAGACTAGCGGGAGAGGTTACGAGCAGTACTTC.

This clonotype occurred a few times. Mismatch with germline at one junction end may stem from a read error. J is TRBJ2-5 and V is TRBV5-4, with D uncertain. Germline lookup yields CDR1 SGHNT and CDR2 YYREEE (reference sequence). This CDR3 region has 12 residues. This CDR3 is CASSLVGETQYF. The DNA for the CDR3 is TGTGCCAGCAGTTTGGTCGGAGAGACCCAGTACTTC.

This clonotype came up once. This chain links TRBV5-6 with TRBJ1-5; no definite D call. The CDR3 has 16 amino acids. Trimming took 1 base from V and 3 from J, leaving 14 bases between them. The germline V gene encodes CDR1 SGHDT and CDR2 YYEEEE. The CDR3 loop is CASSLRGNSLNQPQHF. CDR3 bases: TGTGCCAGCAGCTTGCGAGGGAACTCACTCAATCAGCCCCAGCATTTT.